These 20 T cell receptor beta chains originate from one sample sequenced in a study of control samples from healthy donors and cancer patients. Assay: immunoSEQ multiplex PCR; the TCRdb copy retains only in-frame clones and omits some. The data contain 90,000 to 100,000 clones, about 80% of them seen just once; the ten biggest clones take up about 10%. Specimen: blood. Source of these receptors: a woman in her twenties or thirties in good health.

This sequence joins TRBV5-1 and TRBJ1-2, with D possibly being TRBD1 (6 bases). V gave up 4 bases and J gave up 1 base, with 17 bases separating them. CDR3 length equals 16 residues. CDR1 and CDR2 (germline): SGHRS, YFSETQ. CDR3 residues: CASSRMTGQNNYGYTF. The CDR3, as DNA: TGCGCCAGCAGCAGAATGACGGGACAAAATAACTATGGCTACACCTTC. The whole variable domain, filled in from reference TRBV5-1 and TRBJ1-2, reads KAGVTQTPRYLIKTRGQQVTLSCSPISGHRSVSWYQQTPGQGLQFLFEYFSETQRNKGNFPGRFSGRQFSNSRSEMNVSTLELGDSALYLCASSRMTGQNNYGYTFGSGTRLTVV.

The chain uses TRBV2 and TRBJ1-4; the D is unclear. The germline V and J ends were trimmed by 7 bases and 4 bases, with 16 bases remaining between them. Germline V CDR1 and CDR2: SNHLY, FYNNEI. This CDR3 spans 15 amino acids. The CDR3 loop reads CASTLSRGLNEKLFF. In nucleotides, the CDR3 is TGTGCCAGCACCCTTTCCCGAGGCCTTAATGAAAAACTGTTTTTT.

The chain couples TRBV7-2 to TRBJ1-1; 8 bases are a match to TRBD1. CDR3 size: 14 residues. V was clipped by 4 bases and J by 3 bases; unmatched bases: 4. Germline assignment: CDR1 SGHTA and CDR2 FQGNSA. The CDR3 sequence: CASSSPGQDTEAFF. The CDR3 nucleotides are TGTGCCAGCAGCTCGCCGGGACAGGACACTGAAGCTTTCTTT.

This rearrangement joins TRBV19 to TRBJ1-1; no clear D gene. Per germline, CDR1 LNHDA and CDR2 SQIVND (reference sequence). The CDR3 has 14 residues. Trimming left V 2 bases short and J 4 bases short, with 11 bases between. The CDR3 DNA follows: TGTGCCAGTAGTATACGGAGGGAGGGCACTGAAGCTTTCTTT. Amino acids: CASSIRREGTEAFF.

The CDR3 is CATSIRSGHRDTEAFF. CDR3 DNA: TGTGCCACCAGCATCAGAAGCGGACACCGCGACACTGAAGCTTTCTTT. The genes are TRBV15 and TRBJ1-1; a possible D gene is TRBD1 (5 bases). Looked up from germline, CDR1 is LNHNV and CDR2 is YYDKDF (reference sequence). V shed 4 bases and J shed 3 bases, with 18 bases lying between them. The CDR3 extends over 16 amino acids.

The sample holds one count of this clone. V and J are TRBV12-3 or TRBV12-4 and TRBJ1-2; TRBD1 aligns across 8 bases. Trimming removed 5 bases from V and 12 bases from J; junction bases left unmatched: 11. The CDR3 runs 13 residues. The CDR3 reads CASSPGTGPSDTF. Written as DNA, the CDR3 is TGTGCCAGCAGTCCCGGGACAGGACCTTCGGACACCTTC.

This chain uses TRBV4-2 with TRBJ2-2, with TRBD2 matching 14 bases. From germline, CDR1 is LGHNA and CDR2 YNFKEQ. The CDR3 runs 18 residues. The junction had 5 bases not matched to a gene; V was cut back by 3 bases and J by 2 bases. The CDR3 region is CASSHRTSGGFNTGELFF. CDR3 bases: TGTGCCAGCAGCCATCGGACTAGCGGGGGGTTTAACACCGGGGAGCTGTTTTTT.

This clone was detected once. The same CDR3 arises from other DNA sequences in this sample as well. The V gene is TRBV24-1, the J gene TRBJ2-2; tentative D call: TRBD1 (5 bases). The CDR3 runs to 13 residues. Germline V lookup: CDR1 KGHDR, CDR2 SFDVKD. Deletions cut 7 bases from V and 8 bases from J, with 13 bases between. The CDR3 sequence is CATRGAKSGELFF. The CDR3 DNA reads TGTGCCACCAGAGGGGCCAAGTCTGGGGAGCTGTTTTTT.

This chain connects TRBV5-6 to TRBJ2-3, with D unresolved. This CDR3 is built from 15 residues. Germline V CDR1 and CDR2: SGHDT, YYEEEE. V was pared by 4 bases and J by 2 bases, with 14 bases between. The CDR3 nucleotides read TGTGCCAGCAGCCCCGGTGGGCAGAACACAGATACGCAGTATTTT. Translating gives CASSPGGQNTDTQYF.

V is TRBV4-3 and J is TRBJ1-1, with D possibly being TRBD1 (5 bases). The V end was cut by 4 bases, the J end by 0 bases, with 6 bases between. Germline V gene sequence: CDR1 LGHNA, CDR2 YSLEER. The CDR3 runs 13 residues. This CDR3 is CASSRTLNTEAFF. The CDR3 coding sequence is TGCGCCAGCAGCCGGACACTGAACACTGAAGCTTTCTTT.

Only one count was recorded for this clone. The chain recombines TRBV9 with TRBJ1-3; possible D gene TRBD1, 5 bases. The CDR3 consists of 15 residues. V lost 4 bases and J 3 bases, leaving 14 bases between the germline ends. Per the germline V gene, CDR1 is SGDLS and CDR2 is YYNGEE. CDR3 region: CASSPSTVIGNTIYF. The CDR3 DNA follows: TGTGCCAGCAGCCCTTCGACAGTGATTGGAAACACCATATATTTT.

V gene TRBV2 combines with J gene TRBJ1-6, with D possibly being TRBD1 (5 bases). Germline values: CDR1 SNHLY, CDR2 FYNNEI. The CDR3 contains 14 residues. Trimming pared 4 bases from V and 8 bases from J, leaving 12 bases between. CDR3: CASSVQGRYSPLHF. As DNA, the CDR3 is TGTGCCAGCAGTGTGCAGGGTCGGTATTCACCCCTCCACTTT.

The chain employs TRBV24-1 and TRBJ2-1, with 10 bases aligning to TRBD1. The J segment lost 6 bases and the V segment lost 5 bases, leaving 6 bases of the junction unmatched. The CDR3 has 15 residues. Germline values: CDR1 KGHDR, CDR2 SFDVKD. CDR3 protein: CATSAPRDRGNEQFF. The CDR3 DNA reads as TGTGCCACCAGTGCCCCTCGGGACAGGGGCAATGAGCAGTTCTTC.

This chain connects TRBV7-8 to TRBJ2-5, with 9 nucleotides matching TRBD1. V shed 5 bases, J shed 5 bases, and the junction held 9 bases outside the gene matches. Germline CDR1 SGHVS, CDR2 FQNEAQ. The CDR3 covers 15 residues. The CDR3 nucleotides are TGTGCCAGCAGCCGAGCCAACAGGGGGCGGGAGACCCAGTACTTC. Its translation is CASSRANRGRETQYF.

The table lists this clone with a count of one. J is TRBJ1-3 and V is TRBV6-2 or TRBV6-3; no clear D. With 2 bases removed from V and 3 bases from J, the gap between germline ends came to 11 bases. Per germline, CDR1 MNHEY and CDR2 SVGEGT. CDR3 size: 15 residues. The CDR3 loop reads CASSYPRSGGNTIYF. The CDR3 DNA is TGTGCCAGCAGTTACCCGCGAAGCGGTGGAAACACCATATATTTT.

The chain has TRBV7-9 and TRBJ1-2, with D uncertain. Germline V gene sequence: CDR1 SEHNR, CDR2 FQNEAQ (reference sequence). This CDR3 spans 13 amino acids. Trimming took off 1 base at V and 8 bases at J, with 11 bases between the two ends. CDR3 loop: CASSLVPARGYTF. The DNA for the CDR3 is TGTGCCAGCAGCTTAGTTCCGGCTCGGGGCTACACCTTC.

As DNA, the CDR3 is TGCGCCAGCAGTGAGTCGGGCGCGGGGTTCCTCTCTCGGGATACCACAGATACGCAGTATTTT. Translated: CASSESGAGFLSRDTTDTQYF. This chain uses TRBV10-2 with TRBJ2-3, with D perhaps TRBD2 (6 bases). Germline CDR1 reads WSHSY; CDR2 reads SAAADI. The germline V and J ends were trimmed by 0 bases and 2 bases, with 27 bases remaining between them. The CDR3 extends over 21 amino acids.

This sequence joins TRBV5-3 and TRBJ1-2, with 7 bases matching TRBD1. TRBV5-3 is classed as an ORF, of uncertain function. V lost 5 bases to trimming and J lost 2 bases; unmatched junction nucleotides: 6. The CDR3 runs 14 residues. CDR3 in DNA: TGTGCCAGAAGGGGACCCAGGGGGAACTATGGCTACACCTTC. Its translation is CARRGPRGNYGYTF.

Turning to this clone: Different DNA sequences within this sample yield the same CDR3. The chain carries TRBV19 and TRBJ1-3; no definite D call. The CDR3 length is 13 residues. In germline, CDR1 is LNHDA, CDR2 SQIVND (reference sequence). V was trimmed by 6 bases and J by 0 bases, leaving 6 bases between them. The CDR3 DNA sequence: TGTGCCAGTAGAAGGGACTCTGGAAACACCATATATTTT. It encodes CASRRDSGNTIYF.

The chain couples TRBV7-6 to TRBJ1-2; perhaps TRBD1 as D (6 bases). CDR3 size: 13 residues. Germline CDR1 and CDR2: SGHVS and FNYEAQ. Trimming left V 1 base short and J 4 bases short, with 7 bases between. CDR3 amino acids: CASSLGGAYGYTF. The CDR3 region has the DNA TGTGCCAGCAGCTTAGGGGGGGCCTATGGCTACACCTTC.